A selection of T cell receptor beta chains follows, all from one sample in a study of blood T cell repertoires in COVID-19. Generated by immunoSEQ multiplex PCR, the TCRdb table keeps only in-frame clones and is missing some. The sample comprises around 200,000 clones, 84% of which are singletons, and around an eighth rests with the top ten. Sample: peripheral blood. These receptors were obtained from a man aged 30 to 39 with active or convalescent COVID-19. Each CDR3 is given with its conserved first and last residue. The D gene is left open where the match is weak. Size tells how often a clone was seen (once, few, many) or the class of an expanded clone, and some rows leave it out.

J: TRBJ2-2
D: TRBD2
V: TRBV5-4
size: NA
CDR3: CASSLERGGPAGELFF
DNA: TGTGCCAGCAGCTTGGAGCGGGGGGGCCCCGCCGGGGAGCTGTTTTTT

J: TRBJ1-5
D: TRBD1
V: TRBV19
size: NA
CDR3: CASRGTGMNQPQHF
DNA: TGTGCCAGTAGGGGGACAGGGATGAATCAGCCCCAGCATTTT

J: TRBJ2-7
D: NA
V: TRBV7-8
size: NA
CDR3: CASSLPLYFSGEPSEQYF
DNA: TGTGCCAGCAGCTTACCGTTATATTTTTCGGGGGAACCCTCCGAGCAGTACTTC

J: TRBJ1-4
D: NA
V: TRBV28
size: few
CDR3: CASSPGGGEKLFF
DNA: TGTGCCAGCAGTCCAGGAGGTGGGGAAAAACTGTTTTTT

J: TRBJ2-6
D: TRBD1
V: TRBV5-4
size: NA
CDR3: CASSPRWQGVSSGANVLTF
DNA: TGTGCCAGCAGCCCCAGGTGGCAGGGGGTCTCCTCTGGGGCCAACGTCCTGACTTTC

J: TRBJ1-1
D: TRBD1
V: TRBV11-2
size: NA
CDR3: CASSFAGTGIGAEAFF
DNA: TGTGCCAGCAGCTTCGCCGGGACAGGGATTGGAGCTGAAGCTTTCTTT

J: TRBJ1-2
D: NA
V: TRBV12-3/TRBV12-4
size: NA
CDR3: CASSFSGVGGYTF
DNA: TGTGCCAGCAGTTTTAGCGGCGTGGGGGGCTACACCTTC

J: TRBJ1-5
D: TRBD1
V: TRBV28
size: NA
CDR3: CASHQGASNQPQHF
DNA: TGTGCCAGCCACCAGGGGGCTAGCAATCAGCCCCAGCATTTT

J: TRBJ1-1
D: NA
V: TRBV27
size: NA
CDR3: CASSLSYAGGTEAFF
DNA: TGTGCCAGCAGTTTATCTTACGCCGGGGGCACTGAAGCTTTCTTT

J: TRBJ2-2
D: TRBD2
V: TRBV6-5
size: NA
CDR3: CASRGLAGVGELFF
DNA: TGTGCCAGCCGAGGACTAGCGGGAGTCGGGGAGCTGTTTTTT

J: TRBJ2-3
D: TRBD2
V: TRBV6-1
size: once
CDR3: CASTLAGGSTDTQYF
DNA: TGTGCCAGCACACTAGCGGGGGGGAGCACAGATACGCAGTATTTT

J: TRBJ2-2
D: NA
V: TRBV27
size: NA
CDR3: CATSYRASTGELFF
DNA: TGTGCCACCTCCTACAGGGCTAGCACCGGGGAGCTGTTTTTT